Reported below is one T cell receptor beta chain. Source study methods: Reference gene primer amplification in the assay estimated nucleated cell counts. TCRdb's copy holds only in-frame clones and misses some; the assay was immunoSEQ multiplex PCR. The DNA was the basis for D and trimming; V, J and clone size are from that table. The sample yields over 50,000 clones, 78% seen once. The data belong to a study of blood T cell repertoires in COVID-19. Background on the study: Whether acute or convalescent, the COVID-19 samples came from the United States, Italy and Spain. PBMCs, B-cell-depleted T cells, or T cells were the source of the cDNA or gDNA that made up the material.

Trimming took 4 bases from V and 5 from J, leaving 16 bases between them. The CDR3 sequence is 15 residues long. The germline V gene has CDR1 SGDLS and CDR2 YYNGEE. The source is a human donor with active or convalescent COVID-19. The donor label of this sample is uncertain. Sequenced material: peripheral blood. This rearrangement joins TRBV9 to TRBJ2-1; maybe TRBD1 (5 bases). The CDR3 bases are TGTGCCAGCAGCCCCCAAGATCAGGGAAACAATGAGCAGTTCTTC. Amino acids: CASSPQDQGNNEQFF.